The 29 T cell receptor beta chains below come from one sample, sequenced in a study of monozygotic twins with inflammatory bowel disease. Using the 5' RACE reads, TCRdb records one entry per CDR3 protein without DNA. The sample table sets out around 370,000 distinct CDR3 sequences. Sequencing was done on a sample of blood. These receptor sequences come from a human donor with ulcerative colitis or Crohn's disease, or a healthy co-twin of an affected twin (not recorded which).

The chain combines TRBV18 with TRBJ2-7. The germline CDR1 and CDR2 sequences are KGHSH and LQKENI. This CDR3 has 14 residues. CDR3: CASSPRTEIYEQYF.

V gene TRBV5-1 combines with J gene TRBJ2-7; absent DNA, TCRdb's TRBD1 call cannot be checked. CDR1 and CDR2 from the germline V gene are SGHRS and YFSETQ. CDR3 length equals 13 residues. CDR3 protein: CASSRNGGGEQYF.

The V gene is TRBV9, the J gene TRBJ2-1. The germline CDR1 and CDR2 sequences are SGDLS and YYNGEE. The CDR3 extends over 14 amino acids. CDR3 sequence reads: CASSVVLALNEQFF.

The chain recombines TRBV5-1 with TRBJ2-5; checking the TCRdb D call of TRBD2 is not possible without DNA. CDR1 and CDR2 (germline): SGHRS, YFSETQ. This CDR3 is built from 15 residues. The CDR3 here is CASSWGDFPQETQYF.

The chain employs TRBV4-3 and TRBJ2-5; TCRdb proposes TRBD1, but this gene call is untestable without DNA. Germline loops: CDR1 LGHNA, CDR2 YSLEER. The CDR3 is made up of 15 amino acids. This CDR3 is CASSQDLGRLETQYF.

The CDR3 protein is CASSDQPGTLQFF. The rearrangement joins TRBV6-1 to TRBJ2-1; TCRdb outputs TRBD1, but without DNA this stays unchecked. The CDR3 sequence is 13 residues long. Germline CDR1 is MNHNS and CDR2 is SASEGT.

The V gene is TRBV18, the J gene TRBJ2-6; TCRdb's assignment of TRBD1 cannot be checked, as there is no DNA. The length of the CDR3 is 17 residues. Germline V CDR1 and CDR2: KGHSH, LQKENI. The CDR3 spells CASSLRQGGSGANVLTF. Combining the CDR3 with reference TRBV18 and TRBJ2-6 gives the whole variable domain NAGVMQNPRHLVRRRGQEARLRCSPMKGHSHVYWYRQLPEEGLKFMVYLQKENIIDESGMPKERFSAEFPKEGPSILRIQQVVRGDSAAYFCASSLRQGGSGANVLTFGAGSRLTVL.

The gene calls are TRBV20-1 and TRBJ2-5; the TRBD1 assignment by TCRdb is unverifiable without DNA. Germline values: CDR1 DFQATT, CDR2 SNEGSKA (reference sequence). This CDR3 comprises 13 residues. CDR3 residues: CSAGAVPRETQYF.

The chain joins TRBV7-2 to TRBJ2-4; TCRdb picks TRBD1, but there is no DNA to check that call. The germline V gene encodes CDR1 SGHTA and CDR2 FQGNSA. This CDR3 has 16 residues. CDR3 loop: CASSFSGAGGKNIQYF.

The chain is built from TRBV7-2 and TRBJ2-3; TCRdb indicates TRBD1, and absent DNA this call remains unverified. The germline gives CDR1 SGHTA, CDR2 FQGNSA. The CDR3 runs 14 residues. The CDR3 is CASRPTGRTDTQYF.

CDR3 region: CASSSSGTRRQETQYF. The V call is TRBV7-9, the J call TRBJ2-5; TCRdb's D gene call, TRBD1, goes unchecked for lack of DNA. The CDR3 is 16 amino acids. CDR1 and CDR2 from the germline V gene are SEHNR and FQNEAQ (reference sequence).

The chain is built from TRBV12-3 or TRBV12-4 and TRBJ2-2; TCRdb proposes TRBD1, but this gene call is untestable without DNA. The CDR3 loop spans 13 amino acids. The CDR3 reads CASSGTGEGELFF.

The J gene is TRBJ2-6, the V gene TRBV12-3 or TRBV12-4; as DNA is missing, the TRBD1 call by TCRdb cannot be tested. CDR3 size: 13 residues. CDR3 residues: CAIQGAGANVLTF.

The gene calls are TRBV7-9 and TRBJ2-5; TCRdb proposes TRBD1, but this gene call is untestable without DNA. The germline V gene has CDR1 SEHNR and CDR2 FQNEAQ (reference sequence). The CDR3 has 15 residues. CDR3: CASSSATGGRGTQYF.

The chain has TRBV5-1 and TRBJ1-4. Germline assignment: CDR1 SGHRS and CDR2 YFSETQ. The CDR3 consists of 15 residues. The CDR3: CASSLGETGMGKLFF.

The V and J genes are TRBV27 and TRBJ2-5; TCRdb's assignment of TRBD2 cannot be checked, as there is no DNA. The CDR3 is 15 residues long. The germline V gene encodes CDR1 MNHEY and CDR2 SMNVEV (reference sequence). The CDR3 region is CASSFGLAVQETQYF.

The chain uses TRBV4-2 and TRBJ2-3; there is no DNA to check the TCRdb D call of TRBD1. This CDR3 is built from 18 residues. In germline, CDR1 is LGHNA, CDR2 YNFKEQ. The CDR3 protein is CASSQAFGRGSSTDTQYF.

This chain joins TRBV4-1 and TRBJ1-4. Germline CDR1 and CDR2: MGHRA and YSYEKL. The CDR3 extends over 15 amino acids. This CDR3 reads CASSPIHAPYEKLFF.

The chain couples TRBV13 to TRBJ1-1; TCRdb calls TRBD1, which cannot be checked without DNA. CDR3 size: 15 residues. The germline V gene encodes CDR1 PRHDT and CDR2 FYEKMQ (reference sequence). The CDR3 loop is CASSPPREMNTEAFF.

The CDR3 loop is CSARERTLQETQYF. The chain couples TRBV20-1 to TRBJ2-5; TCRdb designates TRBD2, a call that cannot be tested without DNA. Germline values: CDR1 DFQATT, CDR2 SNEGSKA (reference sequence). This CDR3 comprises 14 residues.

The V call is TRBV7-2, the J call TRBJ1-2; checking the TCRdb D call of TRBD1 is not possible without DNA. The V gene's germline CDR1 is SGHTA and CDR2 FQGNSA. The CDR3 length is 15 residues. Here the CDR3 reads CASSGRDRVSYGYTF.

The V gene is TRBV5-4, the J gene TRBJ2-7. Per germline, CDR1 SGHNT and CDR2 YYREEE (reference sequence). The CDR3 is 13 amino acids. This CDR3 reads CASSLPSSYEQYF.

The chain uses TRBV6-2 or TRBV6-3 and TRBJ2-3; TCRdb returns TRBD1, unconfirmable since there is no DNA. Germline assignment: CDR1 MNHEY and CDR2 SVGEGT. This CDR3 contains 19 residues. The chain's CDR3 is CASSYSGRNTDRIAYTQYF.

The chain combines TRBV7-2 with TRBJ2-1; the TCRdb call, TRBD1, lacks DNA for checking. The CDR3 has 13 amino acids. Germline V lookup: CDR1 SGHTA, CDR2 FQGNSA. This chain's CDR3 is CASSLDRVDEQFF.

The chain recombines TRBV27 with TRBJ1-1. Germline-derived CDR1 and CDR2 are MNHEY and SMNVEV (reference sequence). The CDR3 extends over 15 amino acids. This CDR3 reads CASSLSGLRNTEAFF.

The chain recombines TRBV6-4 with TRBJ2-3; no DNA is available, so the TRBD1 call from TCRdb remains unchecked. CDR3 length equals 14 residues. In germline, CDR1 is MRHNA, CDR2 SNTAGT. CDR3 loop: CASSDTGGQDTQYF.

The chain uses TRBV4-2 and TRBJ2-3; TCRdb calls TRBD1, which cannot be checked without DNA. Germline CDR1 and CDR2: LGHNA and YNFKEQ. The CDR3 length is 16 residues. This CDR3 is CASSQVTDRVEDTQYF.

The chain combines TRBV12-3 or TRBV12-4 with TRBJ2-5; the TCRdb D gene call, TRBD1, has no DNA to confirm it. This CDR3 region has 16 residues. CDR3 sequence reads: CASSRGGVTGQETQYF.

The gene calls are TRBV30 and TRBJ2-7. This CDR3 has 13 amino acids. CDR1 is GTSNPN, CDR2 SVGIG, per germline (reference sequence). The CDR3 sequence is CAWSEGISYEQYF.